The 18 T cell receptor beta chains below all came from one sample that was sequenced in a study of T cells in Graves' hyperthyroidism and ophthalmopathy. RNA transcripts provided the source from which TCR beta CDR3 regions were amplified. HTBI primers were used for first-round RT-PCR of the TCR CDR3. TCRdb re-called the multiplex PCR reads with MiXCR, one entry per CDR3 protein. The sample yields 600,000 to 850,000 distinct CDR3 sequences, around 20% seen once. Sequencing input: blood. Receptors originate from a woman aged 45-59 years with Graves' hyperthyroidism that later progressed to Graves' ophthalmopathy.

This clonotype has ten or more counts. This chain connects TRBV11-2 to TRBJ1-4, with D hard to call. The CDR3 is made up of 16 amino acids. V was cut by 2 bases and J by 1 base, with 11 bases left in between. The germline CDR1 and CDR2 sequences are SGHAT and FQNNGV. The CDR3 DNA follows: TGTGCCAGCAGCTTACCAGAGGTGGAAACTAATGAAAAACTGTTTTTT. As protein: CASSLPEVETNEKLFF.

With regard to this clonotype: A much larger clone lies one base from this, so it may be a read error. The chain employs TRBV13 and TRBJ1-1; D remains unclear. Germline CDR1 is PRHDT and CDR2 is FYEKMQ (reference sequence). The CDR3 runs to 12 residues. The CDR3 spells CASSRVATEALF. The CDR3 DNA reads TGTGCCAGCAGTAGGGTCGCGACTGAAGCTCTCTTT.

This clonotype has a handful of counts. This sequence joins TRBV5-1 and TRBJ2-2; 8 nucleotides agree with TRBD1. Germline V gene sequence: CDR1 SGHRS, CDR2 YFSETQ. The V segment lost 10 bases and the J segment 1 base; nucleotides outside the gene matches: 6. There are 14 residues in the CDR3. The CDR3 region has the DNA TGCGCCTGGGGGACAGGCGGGAACACCGGGGAGCTGTTTTTT. Amino acid sequence: CAWGTGGNTGELFF.

This clonotype was counted a few times. This sequence joins TRBV29-1 and TRBJ2-6; no definite D call. The V and J ends lost 2 bases and 1 base respectively, with 12 bases between them. The germline CDR1 and CDR2 sequences are SQVTM and ANQGSEA. The length of the CDR3 is 16 residues. Written as DNA, the CDR3 is TGCAGCGTTGAATGGGCAGCGCTTTCTGGGGCCAACGTCCTGACTTTC. Encoded protein: CSVEWAALSGANVLTF.

In its sample, this clonotype was seen a few times. This rearrangement joins TRBV20-1 to TRBJ2-1, with 8 bases matching TRBD2. This CDR3 has 17 residues. With V trimmed by 0 bases and J by 1 base, 8 bases remained unmatched. Germline values: CDR1 DFQATT, CDR2 SNEGSKA (reference sequence). The CDR3 reads CSARDQAGGRSYNEQFF. The CDR3 coding sequence is TGCAGTGCTAGAGATCAGGCGGGGGGTAGGTCCTACAATGAGCAGTTCTTC.

This clonotype came up a few times. This chain joins TRBV6-5 and TRBJ1-4; D unresolved. The germline V gene has CDR1 MNHEY and CDR2 SVGAGI. There are 14 residues in the CDR3. V lost 0 bases and J 7 bases, leaving 9 bases between the germline ends. The DNA of the CDR3 is TGTGCCAGCAGTTACTCGCCGGGCGGTGAAAAACTGTTTTTT. This translates into CASSYSPGGEKLFF.

As to this clonotype: The junction and the germline gene differ at one end; a read error may be behind it. The V call is TRBV11-2, the J call TRBJ2-5; 7 nucleotides agree with TRBD1. In germline, CDR1 is SGHAT, CDR2 FQNNGV. The CDR3 is 15 amino acids. This CDR3 reads CANSLPGTAWETQYF. CDR3 nucleotides: TGTGCCAACAGCTTACCAGGGACAGCCTGGGAGACCCAGTACTTC.

This sequence joins TRBV20-1 and TRBJ2-5, with D possibly matching TRBD2 (6 bases). Trimming removed 3 bases from V and 5 bases from J, with 13 bases in between. CDR1 is DFQATT and CDR2 is SNEGSKA in the germline V gene (reference sequence). The CDR3 is made up of 13 amino acids. CDR3 amino acids: CSASGSQAETQYF. CDR3 nucleotide sequence: TGCAGTGCTAGCGGGAGTCAGGCTGAGACCCAGTACTTC.

V gene TRBV12-3 or TRBV12-4 combines with J gene TRBJ2-5; 11 bases align to TRBD2. The CDR3 length is 18 residues. Losses at the gene ends were 3 bases for V and 1 base for J; bases not matched to a gene: 10. CDR3 bases: TGTGCCAGCAGTTTTCCTAGCGGGGGGACACAATTCCAAGAGACCCAGTACTTC. This codes for CASSFPSGGTQFQETQYF.

The CDR3 DNA follows: TGCAGCGTAGAGACAGGGTGGGGTCCGTACCAAGAGACCCAGTACTTC. This gives the protein CSVETGWGPYQETQYF. This sequence joins TRBV29-1 and TRBJ2-5; 7 nucleotides align to TRBD1. J gave up 0 bases and V 6 bases, and 13 bases lay outside the gene matches. This CDR3 spans 16 amino acids. CDR1 is SQVTM and CDR2 is ANQGSEA in the germline V gene.

This clonotype was seen many times. The chain uses TRBV6-2 or TRBV6-3 and TRBJ2-5; TRBD2 is a possible D gene (6 bases). CDR1 and CDR2 from the germline V gene are MNHEY and SVGEGT. The V end lost 6 bases, the J end lost 4 bases, and 18 bases lay between the germline ends. The CDR3 is made up of 15 amino acids. CDR3 protein: CASSLRGKATETQYF. The CDR3 DNA follows: TGTGCCAGCAGCTTACGCGGGAAGGCTACAGAGACCCAGTACTTC.

This rearrangement joins TRBV7-9 to TRBJ1-1, with D uncertain. There are 14 residues in the CDR3. The germline V gene encodes CDR1 SEHNR and CDR2 FQNEAQ (reference sequence). V was trimmed by 3 bases and J by 3 bases, leaving 11 bases between them. Here the CDR3 DNA reads TGTGCCAGCAGCTTTGAGAACACCTACACTGAAGCTTTCTTT. As protein: CASSFENTYTEAFF.

This clonotype was counted a few times. This sequence joins TRBV3-1 and TRBJ2-3; 11 bases are shared with TRBD2. Germline values: CDR1 LGHDT, CDR2 YNNKEL (reference sequence). This CDR3 comprises 15 residues. Unmatched junction bases numbered 8, after V lost 6 bases and J lost 6 bases. CDR3 nucleotides: TGTGCCAGCAGAGGGCGGGGGACTAGCGGCGATACGCAGTATTTT. It translates to CASRGRGTSGDTQYF.

The V gene is TRBV7-9, the J gene TRBJ2-1; D is ambiguous. Germline CDR1 reads SEHNR; CDR2 reads FQNEAQ (reference sequence). The CDR3 contains 16 residues. Trimming left V 5 bases short and J 9 bases short, with 23 bases between. The CDR3 here is CASSPANGRKVGEQFF. The CDR3 coding sequence is TGTGCCAGCAGCCCCGCTAACGGGCGGAAAGTCGGTGAGCAGTTCTTC.

This clonotype showed up just a few times. The chain carries TRBV19 and TRBJ2-2; D tentatively fits TRBD1 or TRBD2 (5 bases each). CDR1 and CDR2 (germline): LNHDA, SQIVND (reference sequence). The CDR3 totals 17 residues. Trimming cost V 7 bases and J 1 base, with 19 bases left between them. The CDR3 is CASTSLRGGENTGELFF. The CDR3 DNA is TGTGCCAGTACTTCCCTGAGGGGCGGCGAGAACACCGGGGAGCTGTTTTTT.

This sequence joins TRBV12-5 and TRBJ2-2; 10 bases map to TRBD2. V was clipped by 3 bases and J by 0 bases; unmatched bases: 7. The CDR3 has 18 amino acids. The germline V gene encodes CDR1 LGHNT and CDR2 FRNRAP. CDR3 nucleotides: TGTGCTAGTGGTTTTTATAGCGGGGGGCCTACGAACACCGGGGAGCTGTTTTTT. Its protein product is CASGFYSGGPTNTGELFF. Together with reference TRBV12-5 and TRBJ2-2, the CDR3 gives the full variable domain: DARVTQTPRHKVTEMGQEVTMRCQPILGHNTVFWYRQTMMQGLELLAYFRNRAPLDDSGMPKDRFSAEMPDATLATLKIQPSEPRDSAVYFCASGFYSGGPTNTGELFFGEGSRLTVL.

The chain uses TRBV7-9 and TRBJ2-7, with D tentatively TRBD1 or TRBD2 (5 bases each). The CDR3 totals 15 residues. From germline, CDR1 is SEHNR and CDR2 FQNEAQ (reference sequence). Trimming removed 2 bases at V and 2 bases at J, with 13 bases between. The CDR3 loop is CASSLSGTTTYEQYF. CDR3 DNA: TGTGCCAGCAGCTTATCCGGGACGACTACCTACGAGCAGTACTTC.

This clonotype occurred many times. The chain couples TRBV5-1 to TRBJ2-2, with D possibly TRBD1 on 5 matching bases. CDR1 and CDR2 from the germline V gene are SGHRS and YFSETQ. Trimming took off 1 base at V and 6 bases at J, with 7 bases between the two ends. The CDR3 covers 13 residues. CDR3 in DNA: TGCGCCAGCAGCTTGCGACAGCCCGGGGAGCTGTTTTTT. This encodes CASSLRQPGELFF.